Following are 5 T cell receptor beta chains from one sample sequenced in a study of blood T cell repertoires in COVID-19. Data came from immunoSEQ multiplex PCR; TCRdb stores just in-frame clones and leaves some out. The data hold a few hundred thousand clones, with roughly 84% observed a single time. The material sequenced was PBMCs or T cells enriched from blood (not recorded which). The receptors originated from a woman aged 25 to 39 who had recovered from COVID-19.

The J gene is TRBJ1-6, the V gene TRBV5-4; tentative D call: TRBD1 (5 bases). The CDR3 totals 14 residues. Trimming took off 0 bases at V and 10 bases at J, with 11 bases between the two ends. Germline loops: CDR1 SGHNT, CDR2 YYREEE (reference sequence). The chain's CDR3 is CASSLAGVVSPLHF. CDR3 nucleotide sequence: TGTGCCAGCAGCTTGGCGGGGGTTGTCTCACCCCTCCACTTT.

The V and J genes are TRBV6-4 and TRBJ1-1; a possible D gene is TRBD1 (6 bases). Germline V gene sequence: CDR1 MRHNA, CDR2 SNTAGT. V was cut by 0 bases and J by 1 base, with 12 bases left in between. This CDR3 region has 16 residues. The CDR3 spells CASSDSPGVGNTEAFF. CDR3 coding DNA: TGTGCCAGCAGTGACTCCCCAGGGGTTGGGAACACTGAAGCTTTCTTT.

This clone appeared many times. The chain employs TRBV2 and TRBJ2-3, with D unclear. Germline lookup yields CDR1 SNHLY and CDR2 FYNNEI. Trimming cost V 5 bases and J 3 bases, with 9 bases left between them. The CDR3 contains 13 residues. The CDR3 protein is CASSPPFTDTQYF. As DNA, the CDR3 is TGTGCCAGCAGTCCCCCCTTTACAGATACGCAGTATTTT. Full variable domain (rest looked up from reference TRBV2 and TRBJ2-3): EPEVTQTPSHQVTQMGQEVILRCVPISNHLYFYWYRQILGQKVEFLVSFYNNEISEKSEIFDDQFSVERPDGSNFTLKIRSTKLEDSAMYFCASSPPFTDTQYFGPGTRLTVL.

The chain carries TRBV16 and TRBJ1-4; 11 positions agree with TRBD1. This CDR3 has 15 residues. V lost 5 bases to trimming and J lost 6 bases; unmatched junction nucleotides: 5. Germline V gene lookup returns CDR1 KGHSY and CDR2 FQNENV. CDR3 sequence reads: CASSARTGGDEKLFF. The CDR3 DNA is TGTGCCAGCAGCGCTCGGACAGGGGGCGATGAAAAACTGTTTTTT.

The chain is built from TRBV19 and TRBJ2-5; 10 bases match TRBD2. This CDR3 is built from 14 residues. V shed 3 bases and J 5 bases; nucleotides not matched to a gene: 3. Germline CDR1 reads LNHDA; CDR2 reads SQIVND (reference sequence). CDR3 region: CASSMLTSGETQYF. The CDR3 coding sequence is TGTGCCAGTAGTATGTTGACTAGCGGGGAGACCCAGTACTTC.